One and the same sample provided the 10 T cell receptor beta chains below, sequenced in a study of neoadjuvant anti-PD-1 for oral cavity cancer. Time point described: after neoadjuvant nivolumab, at surgical resection. Assay: immunoSEQ multiplex PCR; the TCRdb copy retains only in-frame clones and omits some. The sample lists thousands of clones, approximately 65% occurring once. The sample in question was PBMCs, obtained after nivolumab (anti-PD-1) treatment. These receptors were obtained from a person aged 40 to 85 with oral cavity squamous cell carcinoma.

The chain is built from TRBV5-8 and TRBJ1-1; D is unclear. The length of the CDR3 is 12 residues. V was cut by 0 bases and J by 5 bases, with 5 bases left in between. Germline V CDR1 and CDR2: SGHTS, YDEGEE. CDR3 region: CASSLVRTEAFF. In nucleotides, the CDR3 is TGTGCCAGCAGCTTGGTGAGGACTGAAGCTTTCTTT.

This clone has more than one count but fewer than ten. V and J are TRBV28 and TRBJ1-6; D is perhaps TRBD1 (6 bases). CDR3 length equals 16 residues. Trimming removed 2 bases at V and 7 bases at J, with 15 bases between. In germline, CDR1 is MDHEN, CDR2 SYDVKM. CDR3 bases: TGTGCCAGCAGTTTAGAAGGACCAGGGGAGAATTCACCCCTCCACTTT. This sequence encodes CASSLEGPGENSPLHF.

The chain is built from TRBV11-2 and TRBJ2-3; TRBD2 aligns across 8 bases. Germline trimming cut 2 bases from V and 2 bases from J; bases unmatched to any gene: 6. CDR1 and CDR2 from the germline V gene are SGHAT and FQNNGV. The CDR3 totals 16 residues. The CDR3 coding sequence is TGTGCCAGCAGCTTAACGGGGCGGGGGGACACAGATACGCAGTATTTT. It is translated as CASSLTGRGDTDTQYF.

The V and J genes are TRBV21-1 and TRBJ2-7; TRBD1 reflects the table's D call only, with no check against the DNA. TRBV21-1 represents a pseudogene. The CDR3 spans 16 residues. DNA of the CDR3: TGTGCCAGCAGCCTAGACGTTGGCAGGGTCTCCTACGAGCAGTACTTC. Encoded protein: CASSLDVGRVSYEQYF.

This clone was counted a few times. CDR3 DNA sequence: TGTGCCAGCAGCTTAGTAACGGGTGGGGGTTACGAGCAGTACTTC. Protein product: CASSLVTGGGYEQYF. The rearrangement links TRBV7-2 to TRBJ2-7, with D tentatively TRBD1 or TRBD2 (5 bases each). The CDR3 has 15 residues. Germline values: CDR1 SGHTA, CDR2 FQGNSA. With 1 base removed from V and 4 bases from J, the gap between germline ends came to 14 bases.

This clone was counted a few times. J is TRBJ1-4 and V is TRBV2; maybe TRBD1 (6 bases). The CDR3 is 14 residues long. Between the trimmed V and J ends, which lost 6 bases and 7 bases, there was a span of 15 bases. The germline V gene has CDR1 SNHLY and CDR2 FYNNEI. The CDR3 sequence is CASSLQGLGEKLFF. CDR3 nucleotides: TGTGCCAGCAGCTTACAGGGACTGGGTGAAAAACTGTTTTTT.

This chain links TRBV7-2 with TRBJ1-3; unclear D gene. Germline-derived CDR1 and CDR2 are SGHTA and FQGNSA. The CDR3 spans 14 residues. Trimming removed 5 bases from V and 1 base from J, with 9 bases in between. The chain's CDR3 is CASSIVRSGNTIYF. CDR3 nucleotide sequence: TGTGCCAGCAGCATCGTCAGGTCTGGAAACACCATATATTTT.

This clone was seen more than once but under ten times. The rearrangement uses TRBV6-6 and TRBJ2-1; tentatively, D is TRBD1 or TRBD2 (6 bases each). V lost 4 bases and J lost 2, with 12 bases in between. The V gene's germline CDR1 is MNHNY and CDR2 SVGAGI (reference sequence). CDR3 length: 15 residues. The CDR3 protein is CASSSWGAAYNEQFF. The DNA for the CDR3 is TGTGCCAGCAGTTCCTGGGGGGCGGCCTACAATGAGCAGTTCTTC.

This chain links TRBV15 with TRBJ2-2; no definite D call. Germline CDR1 is LNHNV and CDR2 is YYDKDF (reference sequence). The germline V and J ends were trimmed by 0 bases and 0 bases, with 8 bases remaining between them. The CDR3 covers 16 residues. CDR3 sequence: CATSRDQTANTGELFF. DNA of the CDR3: TGTGCCACCAGCAGAGATCAGACTGCGAACACCGGGGAGCTGTTTTTT.

This clone was seen more than once but under ten times. The V and J genes are TRBV25-1 and TRBJ2-2, with D uncertain. The germline CDR1 and CDR2 sequences are MGHDK and SYGVNS. The CDR3 has 12 residues. Deletions cut 8 bases from V and 1 base from J, with 5 bases between. The CDR3 is CASGGNTGELFF. DNA for the CDR3: TGTGCCAGCGGCGGGAACACCGGGGAGCTGTTTTTT.